What follows describes a single T cell receptor (beta chain). This sample stems from a study of blood T cell repertoires in COVID-19. Study context: The cDNA or gDNA used as material had been derived from T cells, B-cell-depleted T cells, or PBMCs.

From germline, CDR1 is SGHKS and CDR2 YYEKEE (reference sequence). This CDR3 spans 14 amino acids. V lost 6 bases to trimming and J lost 4 bases; unmatched junction nucleotides: 8. A Seattle source enrolled patients during active infection and followed them longitudinally. In the original workflow: Scientists estimated how many nucleated cells there were by amplifying reference gene primers. Assay: immunoSEQ multiplex PCR; the TCRdb copy retains only in-frame clones and omits some. That table is the source of V, J and clone size, and D and trimming were worked out from the DNA. This sample has 250,000 to 400,000 clones, with approximately 88% found just once.

The source material was peripheral blood. The chain recombines TRBV5-5 with TRBJ1-1; 8 bases map to TRBD1. The sequence came from a woman aged 25-40 years with COVID-19, enrolled during active disease. CDR3 in DNA: TGTGCCAGCACCGAGGACAGGGCCGCCACTGAAGCTTTCTTT. This encodes CASTEDRAATEAFF.